The entry below gives a single T cell receptor (beta chain) sequence along with its context. Its antigen is unidentified. The germline V gene encodes CDR1 SEHNR and CDR2 FQNEAQ (reference sequence). After removal of 4 bases from V and 5 bases from J, the junction contained 15 bases not matched to a gene. The CDR3 length is 17 residues. TCRdb processed the 5' RACE reads anew with MiXCR; each CDR3 protein has one entry. The sample holds about 430,000 distinct CDR3 sequences, less than 25% seen once. The sample is drawn from a study of T-cell memory formation after mild COVID-19. The overall study: The study found TCR clusters largely donor specific. Whole-study results and caveats: Contracting CD4+ clones sat mainly in CM and EM; CD8+ in EMRA. Some clones that responded turned up in pre-infection memory, which suggests that cross-reactive memory joined in.

The receptor was isolated from an adult woman who had mild COVID-19 (a few samples of this study predate the infection). Cell type and time point are not known. This sequence joins TRBV7-9 and TRBJ2-3; 7 nucleotides line up with TRBD1. Sample: PBMCs or a T cell subset sorted from them (not recorded which). CDR3 nucleotide sequence: TGTGCCAGCAGCTCCTTAGGGGGCCACCTAGGTGGAGATACGCAGTATTTT. This translates into CASSSLGGHLGGDTQYF.